The next 7 T cell receptor beta chains were all read from a single sample in a study of blood T cells in healthy people across ages (dated by TCRdb to between 2015 and 2016). Libraries came from 5' RACE. Sequenced using an Illumina HiSeq 2500. A second PCR of about 7 to 12 cycles was run with a J-beta primer mix and a sample-barcoded 5' primer. TCRdb reanalyzed the raw reads on its own, using fastp at Q25 for trimming and MiXCR for clone calling, and kept in-frame beta chains. Each entry is one CDR3 protein sequence, shown with its most common DNA and genes. Present in this sample are 450,000 to 600,000 distinct CDR3 sequences, around 27% of which were seen just once. The ten largest clones take up approximately 4% of the sample. These same records also appear under a second study, on T cells of mothers and their children.

Sequencing was carried out using blood. The receptors were sampled from a boy aged 2-15 years in good health.

The gene calls are TRBV29-1 and TRBJ2-1, with TRBD2 identical over 10 bases. The CDR3 runs to 13 residues. CDR1 SQVTM and CDR2 ANQGSEA come from the germline V gene. V gave up 4 bases and J gave up 8 bases; unmatched junction bases: 5. The CDR3 nucleotides are TGCAGCGTTGTACTAGCGGGAAGTCATGAGCAGTTCTTC. Translation gives CSVVLAGSHEQFF.

The chain carries TRBV9 and TRBJ1-2; D perhaps matches TRBD1 (6 bases). V was clipped by 5 bases and J by 6 bases, with 14 bases between them. Germline V gene data show CDR1 as SGDLS and CDR2 as YYNGEE. The CDR3 contains 13 residues. The CDR3 spells CASSPGGLDGYTF. CDR3 in DNA: TGTGCCAGCAGTCCTGGGGGGCTGGATGGCTACACCTTC.

The table lists this clonotype with many counts. The chain recombines TRBV27 with TRBJ1-4; 8 positions agree with TRBD1. The CDR3 sequence is 16 residues long. Losses at the gene ends were 0 bases for V and 8 bases for J; bases not matched to a gene: 8. Germline V gene data show CDR1 as MNHEY and CDR2 as SMNVEV (reference sequence). The CDR3, as DNA: TGTGCCAGCAGTTTATCCACAGGGGGATTCGAGGAAAAACTGTTTTTT. It specifies CASSLSTGGFEEKLFF.

The V call is TRBV2, the J call TRBJ2-5, with no clear D. The CDR3 extends over 11 amino acids. Trimming pared 7 bases from V and 2 bases from J, leaving 5 bases between. The V gene's germline CDR1 is SNHLY and CDR2 FYNNEI. The CDR3 coding sequence is TGTGCCAGCAAGGCGCAAGAGACCCAGTACTTC. It codes for CASKAQETQYF.

This clonotype was picked up a small number of times. V is TRBV6-1 and J is TRBJ2-5; possibly TRBD2 for D (7 bases). Trimming removed 8 bases at V and 4 bases at J, with 17 bases between. Germline V gene sequence: CDR1 MNHNS, CDR2 SASEGT. The CDR3 totals 14 residues. CDR3 coding DNA: TGTGCCAGCCACCTGTCTAGGGGGGGAGAGACCCAGTACTTC. Translating gives CASHLSRGGETQYF.

The chain couples TRBV29-1 to TRBJ2-1; D remains ambiguous. The tail of the sequence fits TRBJ2-5 better, so the J call may be wrong. CDR1 and CDR2 (germline): SQVTM, ANQGSEA. The CDR3 is made up of 13 amino acids. CDR3 DNA sequence: TGCAGCCTTGCCCACCTTGGGCGAGAGACCCAGTACTTC. It specifies CSLAHLGRETQYF.

The chain joins TRBV29-1 to TRBJ2-5; D might be TRBD2 (8 bases). The end of the DNA fits TRBJ2-7 better, so the J call may be wrong. Germline V gene lookup returns CDR1 SQVTM and CDR2 ANQGSEA. This CDR3 is 14 amino acids long. The CDR3 spells CSVAGGTSSYEQYF. The CDR3 coding sequence is TGCAGCGTTGCAGGGGGGACTAGCTCCTACGAGCAGTACTTC.